This is a list of T cell receptor beta chains from one sample in a study of blood T cells in healthy people across ages. One entry per CDR3 protein, called by TCRdb with MiXCR from the 5' RACE reads. The sample has a few hundred thousand distinct CDR3 sequences, about 26% seen once. Sequencing was carried out using blood. Source of these receptors: a woman in her 70s in good health. Both conserved end residues are part of each CDR3. D genes are given only for firm matches. Only part of the rows carry a size: once, few, many, or a class if the clone is expanded.

D: .
size: .
V: TRBV6-6
J: TRBJ2-7
CDR3: CASTYLGAYEQYF
DNA: TGTGCCAGCACCTACTTGGGGGCGTACGAGCAGTACTTC

D: .
size: .
V: TRBV10-2
J: TRBJ1-5
CDR3: CACSEVGNNNQPQHF
DNA: TGCGCCTGCAGTGAGGTGGGGAATAACAATCAGCCCCAGCATTTT

D: .
size: .
V: TRBV2
J: TRBJ2-1
CDR3: CASSGGSVYNEQFF
DNA: TGTGCCAGCAGTGGAGGGTCGGTATACAATGAGCAGTTCTTC

D: .
size: .
V: TRBV12-3/TRBV12-4
J: TRBJ1-1
CDR3: CASGRAEAFF
DNA: TGTGCCAGCGGGCGGGCTGAAGCTTTCTTT

D: .
size: .
V: TRBV20-1
J: TRBJ2-3
CDR3: CSARDEGKWADTQYF
DNA: TGCAGTGCTAGAGATGAGGGGAAATGGGCAGATACGCAGTATTTT

D: TRBD1
size: few
V: TRBV20-1
J: TRBJ2-7
CDR3: CSARTGRGNYEQYF
DNA: TGCAGTGCTAGGACAGGGAGAGGGAACTACGAGCAGTACTTC

D: .
size: .
V: TRBV20-1
J: TRBJ2-7
CDR3: CSARDPTSPLAYEQYF
DNA: TGCAGTGCTAGAGATCCCACTAGTCCCTTAGCCTACGAGCAGTACTTC

D: .
size: .
V: TRBV7-6
J: TRBJ2-3
CDR3: CASSLSPDTQCF
DNA: TGTGCCAGCAGCTTATCCCCAGATACGCAGTGTTTT

D: TRBD1
size: few
V: TRBV4-3
J: TRBJ1-2
CDR3: CASSLSGTGSGYTF
DNA: TGCGCCAGCAGCCTCTCCGGGACAGGGAGTGGCTACACCTTC

D: TRBD1
size: .
V: TRBV19
J: TRBJ2-2
CDR3: CASFAWGLTGATTGELFF
DNA: TGTGCCAGTTTTGCATGGGGATTAACAGGGGCCACCACCGGGGAGCTGTTTTTT

D: TRBD2
size: few
V: TRBV4-3
J: TRBJ2-1
CDR3: CASSQVAGTSYNEQFF
DNA: TGCGCCAGCAGCCAAGTAGCGGGGACTTCCTACAATGAGCAGTTCTTC

D: TRBD2
size: .
V: TRBV18
J: TRBJ2-5
CDR3: CASSLFRTSEETQYF
DNA: TGTGCCAGCTCACTATTCAGGACTAGCGAAGAGACCCAGTACTTC

D: TRBD1
size: .
V: TRBV7-7
J: TRBJ2-5
CDR3: CASSSQTGAETQYF
DNA: TGTGCTAGCAGTTCCCAGACAGGGGCAGAGACCCAGTACTTC

D: TRBD2
size: .
V: TRBV20-1
J: TRBJ2-2
CDR3: CSARSRLAGGSGELFF
DNA: TGCAGTGCTAGATCCCGACTAGCGGGGGGTAGCGGGGAGCTGTTTTTT

D: TRBD2
size: .
V: TRBV5-6
J: TRBJ2-5
CDR3: CASSRTGTSVQETQYF
DNA: TGTGCCAGCAGCCGGACCGGGACTAGCGTACAAGAGACCCAGTACTTC

D: .
size: few
V: TRBV14
J: TRBJ2-5
CDR3: CASSPHLLQQYF
DNA: TGTGCCAGCAGCCCCCACCTACTCCAGCAGTACTTC

D: .
size: few
V: TRBV6-6
J: TRBJ1-4
CDR3: CASSYSSPPGELFF
DNA: TGTGCCAGCAGTTACTCGAGCCCCCCAGGGGAACTGTTTTTT

D: TRBD2
size: few
V: TRBV19
J: TRBJ2-4
CDR3: CASSIDRLAGIQYF
DNA: TGTGCCAGTAGTATAGATCGACTAGCTGGCATTCAGTACTTC